This entry lists 3 T cell receptor beta chains sequenced from one sample in a study of cytomegalovirus exposure and HLA in healthy donors. Primers included in the PCR were 60 Vbeta and 13 Jbeta primers. The repertoire was sequenced with immunoSEQ multiplex PCR; TCRdb's copy has only in-frame clones and lacks some. Of tens of thousands of clones listed, roughly 63% were seen once; the top ten hold around 12%. Material: PBMCs. The receptor set was obtained from a man in his sixties in good health and CMV-seropositive.

This chain joins TRBV5-6 and TRBJ2-7; 10 bases map to TRBD1. The CDR3 totals 15 residues. V lost 1 base to trimming and J lost 3 bases; unmatched junction nucleotides: 4. Germline assignment: CDR1 SGHDT and CDR2 YYEEEE. The CDR3 reads CASSLKWDRGYEQYF. CDR3 coding DNA: TGTGCCAGCAGCTTGAAGTGGGACAGGGGCTACGAGCAGTACTTC.

The rearrangement links TRBV9 to TRBJ2-2; a weak D match, TRBD2 (5 bases). This CDR3 has 14 residues. Germline V lookup: CDR1 SGDLS, CDR2 YYNGEE. The ends were cut back, 4 bases at V and 5 bases at J, with 12 bases in the middle. CDR3 bases: TGTGCCAGCAGCCCTGTATGGGAGACCGGGGAGCTGTTTTTT. Translating gives CASSPVWETGELFF.

The chain links TRBV4-3 to TRBJ2-2; 8 bases align to TRBD2. Looked up from germline, CDR1 is LGHNA and CDR2 is YSLEER. J lost 7 bases, V lost 0 bases, and 10 bases had no gene match. The CDR3 covers 17 residues. Here the CDR3 reads CASSQDLAGGTSGELFF. The CDR3 DNA reads as TGCGCCAGCAGCCAAGATCTTGCGGGAGGAACGAGCGGGGAGCTGTTTTTT.